A single sample is the source of the 10 T cell receptor beta chains below, sequenced in a study of cytomegalovirus exposure and HLA in healthy donors. Clones were sequenced by immunoSEQ multiplex PCR, and TCRdb holds only the in-frame ones, with some missing. The repertoire holds approximately 300,000 clones, with about nine tenths as singletons. Sequencing input: PBMCs. The receptor set was obtained from a woman aged 18-29 years in good health and CMV-seronegative.

The V and J genes are TRBV6-5 and TRBJ2-7, with D possibly TRBD2 on 6 matching bases. CDR1 and CDR2 from the germline V gene are MNHEY and SVGAGI. Trimming took 6 bases from V and 2 from J, leaving 11 bases between them. CDR3 size: 13 residues. DNA of the CDR3: TGTGCCAGCAGCCCCGGAGGGCCCTACGAGCAGTACTTC. The encoded protein is CASSPGGPYEQYF.

The chain uses TRBV7-8 and TRBJ1-2; 7 bases are a match to TRBD1. CDR1 SGHVS and CDR2 FQNEAQ come from the germline V gene. The ends lost 5 bases at V and 2 bases at J; junction bases unmatched: 8. The CDR3 totals 15 residues. CDR3 nucleotide sequence: TGTGCCAGCAGCAAGCTCGGACAGGTCAACTATGGCTACACCTTC. Protein sequence: CASSKLGQVNYGYTF.

The chain joins TRBV6-4 to TRBJ1-2, with 10 bases that match TRBD1. From germline, CDR1 is MRHNA and CDR2 SNTAGT. This CDR3 spans 14 amino acids. V was clipped by 6 bases and J by 7 bases; unmatched bases: 8. The CDR3 nucleotides read TGTGCCAGCAGGGGGGACAGGGGTAATGCTGGCTACACCTTC. Residues: CASRGDRGNAGYTF.

The chain joins TRBV5-4 to TRBJ2-4; a weak D match, TRBD2 (6 bases). The V gene lost 0 bases and the J gene lost 3 bases, with 19 bases spanning the gap. This CDR3 region has 18 residues. Germline V lookup: CDR1 SGHNT, CDR2 YYREEE (reference sequence). CDR3 in amino acids: CASSLGWGDPEGKNIQYF. CDR3 nucleotides: TGTGCCAGCAGCTTGGGGTGGGGAGACCCGGAGGGCAAAAACATTCAGTACTTC.

The genes are TRBV5-6 and TRBJ2-7; 7 bases align to TRBD2. This CDR3 is 15 amino acids long. The V gene end was trimmed by 3 bases and the J gene end by 5 bases; junction bases not matched to a gene: 11. The V gene's germline CDR1 is SGHDT and CDR2 YYEEEE. CDR3 in amino acids: CASSSPIYTSDEQYF. CDR3 coding DNA: TGTGCCAGCAGCTCCCCCATTTATACTAGCGACGAGCAGTACTTC.

Worth noting for this clone: The same CDR3 arises from other DNA sequences in this sample as well. The rearrangement links TRBV28 to TRBJ2-2, with D tentatively TRBD1 (5 bases). There are 13 residues in the CDR3. The germline V gene has CDR1 MDHEN and CDR2 SYDVKM. The V end was cut by 2 bases, the J end by 5 bases, with 6 bases between. Here the CDR3 reads CASSLQGTGELFF. The CDR3 bases are TGTGCCAGCAGTTTACAGGGAACCGGGGAGCTGTTTTTT.

The V call is TRBV10-3, the J call TRBJ2-1, with 13 nucleotides matching TRBD2. Unmatched junction bases numbered 5, after V lost 5 bases and J lost 4 bases. In germline, CDR1 is ENHRY, CDR2 SYGVKD. CDR3 length: 16 residues. Here the CDR3 DNA reads TGTGCCATCAGTATGGGACTAGCGGGGAGATACAATGAGCAGTTCTTC. As protein: CAISMGLAGRYNEQFF.

In DNA form, the CDR3 reads TGTGCCAGCAGTTTACAGCCAAACTATGGCTACACCTTC. It specifies CASSLQPNYGYTF. The genes are TRBV6-6 and TRBJ1-2; the D is unclear. Trimming left V 4 bases short and J 2 bases short, with 8 bases between. CDR1 and CDR2 from the germline V gene are MNHNY and SVGAGI (reference sequence). The CDR3 runs 13 residues.

The rearrangement joins TRBV9 to TRBJ1-2; TRBD1 matches 7 bases. The trim removed 4 bases at V and 2 bases at J, leaving 8 bases unmatched. The length of the CDR3 is 15 residues. In germline, CDR1 is SGDLS, CDR2 YYNGEE. The CDR3 nucleotides are TGTGCCAGCAGCTCTCGACAGGGTTCAAACTATGGCTACACCTTC. The encoded protein is CASSSRQGSNYGYTF.

On this clone: Other nucleotide sequences in the sample specify the same CDR3. V is TRBV18 and J is TRBJ2-7; a possible D gene is TRBD1 (5 bases). CDR3 size: 14 residues. The V gene lost 3 bases and the J gene lost 4 bases, with 13 bases spanning the gap. Germline lookup yields CDR1 KGHSH and CDR2 LQKENI. This CDR3 reads CASSPGQGRYEQYF. As DNA, the CDR3 is TGTGCCAGCTCACCGGGGCAGGGTCGGTACGAGCAGTACTTC.